The 7 T cell receptor gamma chains given below trace back to one sample, sequenced in a study of Vδ1+ human thymocytes. Their recognized antigens are unknown. Extracted RNA was reverse transcribed into cDNA. Pooled V-gene forward primers with one constant-region reverse primer generated the CDR3 amplicons by multiplex PCR. TCRdb called clones from the multiplex PCR reads again using CATT. Here the sample spans 10,000 to 13,000 gamma-chain clones, under 55% being singletons. Study-wide findings and caveats: In the thymus, TRG and TRD repertoires looked highly polyclonal with Gaussian CDR3 lengths.

Sequencing input: Vdelta1+ gamma-delta thymocytes from the thymus. Documented subset: FACS-sorted CD3+ TCRalphabeta- TCRVdelta1+ TCRVdelta2- thymocytes. Every receptor here comes from a boy younger than two who had congenital heart surgery.

The chain joins TRGV3 to TRGJ1 or TRGJ2. Assignment of the J gene here rests on matching the DNA to germline, because TCRdb gives none. Germline-derived CDR1 and CDR2 are VTNTFY and YDVSTARD (reference sequence). The CDR3 covers 14 residues. V shed 0 bases, J shed 3 bases, and the junction held 5 bases outside the gene matches. In nucleotides, the CDR3 is TGTGCCACCTGGGACAGGCGGATTTATTATAAGAAACTCTTT. Translating it yields CATWDRRIYYKKLF.

The V call is TRGV9, the J call TRGJ1 or TRGJ2. The J gene is not listed in TCRdb, so it was assigned here from a DNA match to germline. Losses at the gene ends were 1 base for V and 4 bases for J; bases not matched to a gene: 4. The CDR3 runs 13 residues. The V gene's germline CDR1 is GITISATS and CDR2 ISYDGTV (reference sequence). The CDR3 region is CALWEVEYYKKLF. The DNA of the CDR3 is TGTGCCTTGTGGGAGGTCGAGTATTATAAGAAACTCTTT.

This rearrangement joins TRGV5 to TRGJ1 or TRGJ2. V was clipped by 2 bases and J by 3 bases; unmatched bases: 10. Germline V gives CDR1 VINAFY, CDR2 YDVSNSKD. The CDR3 runs to 15 residues. Here the CDR3 reads CATWDTKPGYYKKLF. The CDR3 nucleotides read TGTGCCACCTGGGACACTAAGCCTGGTTATTATAAGAAACTCTTT.

With respect to this clone: The junction departs from the called germline gene at one end, perhaps through a read error. The J gene is TRGJ1 or TRGJ2, the V gene TRGV3. Matching the DNA to germline supplied the J gene, which TCRdb does not give. The CDR3 consists of 14 residues. From germline, CDR1 is VTNTFY and CDR2 YDVSTARD (reference sequence). CDR3 region: CAPWDPTSGYKKLF. CDR3 in DNA: TGTGCCCCCTGGGACCCTACTTCTGGTTATAAGAAACTCTTT.

This clone has more than one count but fewer than ten. This chain joins TRGV9 and TRGJ1 or TRGJ2. Trimming cost V 2 bases and J 3 bases; bases outside gene matches: 7. CDR3 length: 14 residues. The germline gives CDR1 GITISATS, CDR2 ISYDGTV (reference sequence). The CDR3 spells CALWEGDPYYKKLF. The CDR3, as DNA: TGTGCCTTGTGGGAGGGGGATCCTTATTATAAGAAACTCTTT.

This clone was seen a few times. This rearrangement joins TRGV9 to TRGJ1 or TRGJ2. The CDR3 runs 11 residues. The V gene's germline CDR1 is GITISATS and CDR2 ISYDGTV (reference sequence). The ends lost 4 bases at V and 9 bases at J; junction bases unmatched: 6. The CDR3 region is CALWDGSKKLF. CDR3 coding DNA: TGTGCCTTGTGGGACGGCAGTAAGAAACTCTTT.

This clone was detected only a few times. The chain carries TRGV4 and TRGJ1 or TRGJ2. With 5 bases clipped from V and 6 bases from J, the junction kept 13 bases outside the gene matches. Germline V gives CDR1 EGSTGY, CDR2 YDSYTSSV. The CDR3 extends over 14 amino acids. CDR3 sequence: CATWAFLDGYKKLF. The CDR3 DNA sequence: TGTGCCACCTGGGCCTTTTTGGACGGTTATAAGAAACTCTTT.